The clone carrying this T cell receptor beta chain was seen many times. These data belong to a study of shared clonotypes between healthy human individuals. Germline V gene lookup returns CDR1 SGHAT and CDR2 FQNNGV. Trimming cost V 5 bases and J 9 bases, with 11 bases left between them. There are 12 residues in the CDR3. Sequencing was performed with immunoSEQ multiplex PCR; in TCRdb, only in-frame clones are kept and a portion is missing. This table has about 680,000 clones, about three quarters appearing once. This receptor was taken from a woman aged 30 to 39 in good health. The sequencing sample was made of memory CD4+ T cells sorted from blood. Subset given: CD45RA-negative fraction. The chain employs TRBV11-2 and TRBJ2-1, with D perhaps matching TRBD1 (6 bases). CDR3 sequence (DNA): TGTGCCAGCAGCCGGAACAGGGCTGAGCAGTTCTTC. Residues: CASSRNRAEQFF.